One sample yielded the 31 T cell receptor beta chains listed below, sequenced in a study of blood T cell repertoires in COVID-19. The method was immunoSEQ multiplex PCR; TCRdb's version includes in-frame clones alone and lacks a portion of them. The sample carries fewer than 300,000 clones, approximately 84% recorded once. Sequenced sample: peripheral blood. The receptors derive from a human donor with COVID-19, enrolled during active disease. The donor label of this sample is uncertain.

The count of this clone is one. The chain employs TRBV4-2 and TRBJ1-1; a possible D gene is TRBD1 (6 bases). V gave up 0 bases and J gave up 7 bases, with 18 bases separating them. The CDR3 totals 16 residues. Germline CDR1 LGHNA, CDR2 YNFKEQ. CDR3 region: CASSQEGGGGNGEAFF. As DNA, the CDR3 is TGTGCCAGCAGCCAAGAAGGGGGGGGAGGGAATGGTGAAGCTTTCTTT.

The gene calls are TRBV7-2 and TRBJ2-1; TRBD2 is a possible D gene (6 bases). CDR1 is SGHTA, CDR2 FQGNSA, per germline. V was pared by 1 base and J by 4 bases, with 11 bases between. This CDR3 has 15 amino acids. CDR3 bases: TGTGCCAGCAGCTTAGGCTGGCGGGGATACAATGAGCAGTTCTTC. Encoded protein: CASSLGWRGYNEQFF.

The rearrangement joins TRBV7-9 to TRBJ2-7, with no clear D. CDR3 length: 14 residues. From germline, CDR1 is SEHNR and CDR2 FQNEAQ (reference sequence). The V gene lost 3 bases and the J gene lost 1 base, with 10 bases spanning the gap. The chain's CDR3 is CASSFETGSYEQYF. The CDR3 coding sequence is TGTGCCAGCAGCTTCGAGACTGGGTCCTACGAGCAGTACTTC.

The chain joins TRBV11-1 to TRBJ2-3, with 10 positions matching TRBD2. V shed 3 bases and J 2 bases; nucleotides not matched to a gene: 5. Germline V CDR1 and CDR2: SGHAT, FQDESV (reference sequence). CDR3 length: 16 residues. The CDR3 coding sequence is TGTGCCAGCAGCTTCATTAGCGGGAGGTCCACAGATACGCAGTATTTT. Protein sequence: CASSFISGRSTDTQYF.

The chain employs TRBV5-1 and TRBJ2-3; TRBD2 matches at 12 bases. Per the germline V gene, CDR1 is SGHRS and CDR2 is YFSETQ. The V segment lost 2 bases and the J segment 3 bases; nucleotides outside the gene matches: 4. CDR3 length: 16 amino acids. The CDR3 is CASSFRGTSGTDTQYF. CDR3 nucleotide sequence: TGCGCCAGCAGCTTTCGAGGGACTAGCGGGACAGATACGCAGTATTTT.

The CDR3 loop is CASSQDSSGYEQYF. The CDR3 DNA is TGCGCCAGCAGCCAAGATAGTTCTGGTTACGAGCAGTACTTC. The chain joins TRBV4-3 to TRBJ2-7; D uncertain. Trimming took 0 bases from V and 4 from J, leaving 10 bases between them. The CDR3 extends over 14 amino acids. Germline loops: CDR1 LGHNA, CDR2 YSLEER.

This clone was detected only once. The chain employs TRBV7-3 and TRBJ1-2; 9 nucleotides agree with TRBD1. The CDR3 totals 14 residues. The J segment lost 10 bases and the V segment lost 5 bases, leaving 11 bases of the junction unmatched. Germline V gene lookup returns CDR1 SGHTA and CDR2 FQGTGA. The CDR3, as DNA: TGTGCCAGCAGCCCCTCGGGACAGGGAGATGACTACACCTTC. It translates to CASSPSGQGDDYTF.

This chain connects TRBV5-1 to TRBJ2-7; 9 nucleotides match TRBD1. V shed 4 bases and J 11 bases; nucleotides not matched to a gene: 7. From germline, CDR1 is SGHRS and CDR2 YFSETQ. The length of the CDR3 is 12 residues. The CDR3 DNA reads as TGCGCCAGCAGCCAACCGACAGGGGGTAAGTACTTC. Its protein is CASSQPTGGKYF.

The J gene is TRBJ1-2, the V gene TRBV7-2; D is unclear. The CDR3 loop spans 15 amino acids. Germline assignment: CDR1 SGHTA and CDR2 FQGNSA. V gave up 1 base and J gave up 5 bases, with 14 bases separating them. The CDR3 reads CASSLDSPLRYGYTF. DNA of the CDR3: TGTGCCAGCAGCTTAGACAGTCCCCTAAGATATGGCTACACCTTC.

This chain uses TRBV7-9 with TRBJ1-3; D call uncertain. Trimming took off 4 bases at V and 1 base at J, with 8 bases between the two ends. The CDR3 has 14 residues. CDR1 is SEHNR and CDR2 is FQNEAQ in the germline V gene (reference sequence). CDR3 region: CASSSRTSGNTIYF. CDR3 DNA: TGTGCCAGCAGCTCTAGAACTTCTGGAAACACCATATATTTT.

This clone occurred a few times. The chain uses TRBV29-1 and TRBJ1-3; TRBD1 might be the D (5 bases). V dropped 7 bases and J dropped 1 base, with 11 bases sitting between them. CDR1 is SQVTM, CDR2 ANQGSEA, per germline. The CDR3 extends over 13 amino acids. DNA for the CDR3: TGCAGCGCCGCGACAGTATCTGGAAACACCATATATTTT. It yields the protein CSAATVSGNTIYF. The full variable domain, completed using reference TRBV29-1 and TRBJ1-3, is SAVISQKPSRDICQRGTSLTIQCQVDSQVTMMFWYRQQPGQSLTLIATANQGSEATYESGFVIDKFPISRPNLTFSTLTVSNMSPEDSSIYLCSAATVSGNTIYFGEGSWLTVV.

This clone was counted a single time. The J gene is TRBJ1-5, the V gene TRBV15; D remains unclear. Trimming left V 0 bases short and J 4 bases short, with 13 bases between. Germline CDR1 and CDR2: LNHNV and YYDKDF (reference sequence). CDR3 length: 16 residues. The CDR3 sequence is CATSRETAGANQPQHF. The DNA of the CDR3 is TGTGCCACCAGCAGAGAAACGGCGGGCGCGAATCAGCCCCAGCATTTT.

V and J are TRBV6-1 and TRBJ1-3; no clear D gene. The CDR3 contains 16 residues. Germline CDR1 and CDR2: MNHNS and SASEGT. Trimming shortened V by 3 bases and J by 0 bases, and 12 bases separated the two germline ends. The DNA of the CDR3 is TGTGCCAGCAGTGATACTAGGCGTTTCTCTGGAAACACCATATATTTT. Its translation is CASSDTRRFSGNTIYF.

The chain combines TRBV7-3 with TRBJ1-1, with D tentatively TRBD1 (6 bases). The CDR3 length is 14 residues. Germline CDR1 SGHTA, CDR2 FQGTGA. V shed 3 bases and J shed 4 bases, with 12 bases lying between them. The CDR3 loop reads CASSLNRDGTEAFF. CDR3 nucleotide sequence: TGTGCCAGCAGCTTGAACAGGGACGGCACTGAAGCTTTCTTT.

The chain couples TRBV28 to TRBJ1-4; D perhaps matches TRBD1 (6 bases). CDR1 is MDHEN and CDR2 is SYDVKM in the germline V gene. The V and J ends lost 6 bases and 4 bases respectively, with 15 bases between them. The CDR3 loop spans 15 amino acids. The CDR3 sequence is CASSSTGLLNEKLFF. CDR3 bases: TGTGCCAGCAGCTCCACAGGGTTACTTAATGAAAAACTGTTTTTT.

The chain couples TRBV2 to TRBJ1-5, with a possible D match to TRBD1 (5 bases). The germline V gene has CDR1 SNHLY and CDR2 FYNNEI. With 4 bases removed from V and 9 bases from J, the gap between germline ends came to 16 bases. The CDR3 loop spans 14 amino acids. The CDR3 DNA reads TGTGCCAGCAGTGGCCAGGGTAGGGTCGGGCCCCAGCATTTT. Translated: CASSGQGRVGPQHF. Supplemented by reference TRBV2 and TRBJ1-5, the full variable domain reads EPEVTQTPSHQVTQMGQEVILRCVPISNHLYFYWYRQILGQKVEFLVSFYNNEISEKSEIFDDQFSVERPDGSNFTLKIRSTKLEDSAMYFCASSGQGRVGPQHFGDGTRLSIL.

The rearrangement links TRBV19 to TRBJ2-6; D is perhaps TRBD1 (6 bases). V gave up 5 bases and J gave up 2 bases, with 10 bases separating them. The CDR3 consists of 15 residues. Germline CDR1 is LNHDA and CDR2 is SQIVND (reference sequence). DNA of the CDR3: TGTGCCAGTAGTTTCCCAGGGGCTGGGGCCAACGTCCTGACTTTC. As protein: CASSFPGAGANVLTF.

This chain connects TRBV16 to TRBJ2-3; 7 positions agree with TRBD1. In germline, CDR1 is KGHSY, CDR2 FQNENV. V lost 0 bases, J lost 5 bases, and 8 bases stayed unmatched. CDR3 length: 16 amino acids. The CDR3 loop is CASSQSRAGGRDTQYF. The CDR3 DNA is TGTGCCAGCAGCCAATCGCGGGCAGGGGGAAGAGATACGCAGTATTTT.

The count of this clone is one. The gene calls are TRBV5-4 and TRBJ2-1; 15 positions match TRBD2. Germline trimming cut 4 bases from V and 2 bases from J; bases unmatched to any gene: 4. Germline V gene lookup returns CDR1 SGHNT and CDR2 YYREEE (reference sequence). The CDR3 extends over 17 amino acids. CDR3 in DNA: TGTGCCAGCAGCCCCGGACTAGCGGGAGGGGCCTACAATGAGCAGTTCTTC. Amino acids: CASSPGLAGGAYNEQFF. The entire variable domain, with the rest obtained from reference TRBV5-4 and TRBJ2-1, is as follows: ETGVTQSPTHLIKTRGQQVTLRCSSQSGHNTVSWYQQALGQGPQFIFQYYREEENGRGNFPPRFSGLQFPNYSSELNVNALELDDSALYLCASSPGLAGGAYNEQFFGPGTRLTVL.

Here the CDR3 reads CASSPGPHTDTQYF. The CDR3 DNA reads TGTGCCAGTAGCCCGGGTCCTCACACAGATACGCAGTATTTT. The chain uses TRBV19 and TRBJ2-3; no reliable D call. CDR1 and CDR2 from the germline V gene are LNHDA and SQIVND (reference sequence). This CDR3 is 14 amino acids long. V was trimmed by 6 bases and J by 2 bases, leaving 12 bases between them.

The chain couples TRBV7-3 to TRBJ2-1; 8 positions match TRBD1. The CDR3 spans 14 residues. The J segment lost 7 bases and the V segment lost 2 bases, leaving 4 bases of the junction unmatched. CDR1 and CDR2 from the germline V gene are SGHTA and FQGTGA. CDR3 bases: TGTGCCAGCAGCTTACCGGGACAGGTTAATGAGCAGTTCTTC. Amino acid sequence: CASSLPGQVNEQFF.

This chain links TRBV3-1 (or the pseudogene TRBV3-2) with TRBJ2-2; D gene unclear. The CDR3 covers 11 residues. The germline gives CDR1 LGHDT, CDR2 YNNKEL (reference sequence). Trimming removed 8 bases at V and 8 bases at J, with 9 bases between. This CDR3 reads CASQTVGELFF. In DNA, the CDR3 is TGTGCCAGCCAAACGGTTGGGGAGCTGTTTTTT.

V gene TRBV9 combines with J gene TRBJ2-1, with 10 positions matching TRBD2. After removal of 3 bases from V and 7 bases from J, the junction contained 22 bases not matched to a gene. Germline lookup yields CDR1 SGDLS and CDR2 YYNGEE. The CDR3 spans 20 residues. CDR3 residues: CASSDSDIASGRYVNNEQFF. CDR3 nucleotides: TGTGCCAGCAGCGATTCGGACATAGCTAGCGGGAGATATGTAAATAATGAGCAGTTCTTC. Full variable domain (rest looked up from reference TRBV9 and TRBJ2-1): DSGVTQTPKHLITATGQRVTLRCSPRSGDLSVYWYQQSLDQGLQFLIQYYNGEERAKGNILERFSAQQFPDLHSELNLSSLELGDSALYFCASSDSDIASGRYVNNEQFFGPGTRLTVL.

V and J are TRBV7-2 and TRBJ1-2; D is unclear. The CDR3 has 13 amino acids. CDR1 and CDR2 from the germline V gene are SGHTA and FQGNSA. Trimming removed 1 base from V and 0 bases from J, with 3 bases in between. Here the CDR3 DNA reads TGTGCCAGCAGCTTAGGTACTAACTATGGCTACACCTTC. Its translation: CASSLGTNYGYTF.

The chain combines TRBV7-8 with TRBJ1-2; 7 positions agree with TRBD1. The CDR3 contains 15 residues. Germline values: CDR1 SGHVS, CDR2 FQNEAQ. Trimming cost V 5 bases and J 0 bases; bases outside gene matches: 6. The CDR3 DNA reads TGTGCCAGCAGCGTCAACAGGGGAACTAACTATGGCTACACCTTC. It is translated as CASSVNRGTNYGYTF.

The V call is TRBV6-4, the J call TRBJ1-2, with 7 positions matching TRBD1. This CDR3 contains 16 residues. The germline V gene has CDR1 MRHNA and CDR2 SNTAGT. V dropped 6 bases and J dropped 2; count of bases not matched to a gene: 12. The CDR3 spells CASSALPHRGNYGYTF. The CDR3 coding sequence is TGTGCCAGCAGCGCCCTCCCCCACAGGGGAAACTATGGCTACACCTTC.

V and J are TRBV6-5 and TRBJ1-5; D is possibly TRBD1 (5 bases). Trimming took off 8 bases at V and 5 bases at J, with 10 bases between the two ends. Per germline, CDR1 MNHEY and CDR2 SVGAGI. This CDR3 is built from 12 residues. CDR3: CASGGNDQPQHF. Here the CDR3 DNA reads TGTGCCAGCGGGGGGAACGATCAGCCCCAGCATTTT.

V usage is TRBV6-2 or TRBV6-3 and J usage is TRBJ1-4; 10 nucleotides align to TRBD1. The CDR3 is 16 residues long. Germline values: CDR1 MNHEY, CDR2 SVGEGT. Trimming at V came to 6 bases and at J to 8 bases, leaving 12 bases not matched to a gene. The CDR3 spells CASSPGGTGAPEKLFF. DNA of the CDR3: TGTGCCAGCAGCCCGGGGGGGACAGGGGCGCCGGAAAAACTGTTTTTT.

This chain uses TRBV30 with TRBJ2-1, with D perhaps matching TRBD1 (8 bases). V was clipped by 5 bases and J by 4 bases, with 18 bases between them. Germline values: CDR1 GTSNPN, CDR2 SVGIG (reference sequence). The CDR3 totals 15 residues. The CDR3 protein is CAWFPYRGGYNEQFF. For the CDR3, the DNA is TGTGCCTGGTTCCCCTACAGGGGGGGGTACAATGAGCAGTTCTTC.

The chain combines TRBV28 with TRBJ1-2; perhaps TRBD1 as D (5 bases). This CDR3 has 17 residues. Germline V CDR1 and CDR2: MDHEN, SYDVKM. V lost 2 bases to trimming and J lost 0 bases, with 16 bases between them. The DNA of the CDR3 is TGTGCCAGCAGTTTAGGACCGCCGGGGGATACTAACTATGGCTACACCTTC. Encoded protein: CASSLGPPGDTNYGYTF.

This chain links TRBV5-1 with TRBJ2-1, with 7 bases that match TRBD2. Losses at the gene ends were 0 bases for V and 0 bases for J; bases not matched to a gene: 9. Germline V lookup: CDR1 SGHRS, CDR2 YFSETQ. This CDR3 has 18 amino acids. The CDR3 reads CASSLGGSFPSSYNEQFF. The DNA for the CDR3 is TGCGCCAGCAGCTTGGGCGGGAGTTTCCCTAGCTCCTACAATGAGCAGTTCTTC.